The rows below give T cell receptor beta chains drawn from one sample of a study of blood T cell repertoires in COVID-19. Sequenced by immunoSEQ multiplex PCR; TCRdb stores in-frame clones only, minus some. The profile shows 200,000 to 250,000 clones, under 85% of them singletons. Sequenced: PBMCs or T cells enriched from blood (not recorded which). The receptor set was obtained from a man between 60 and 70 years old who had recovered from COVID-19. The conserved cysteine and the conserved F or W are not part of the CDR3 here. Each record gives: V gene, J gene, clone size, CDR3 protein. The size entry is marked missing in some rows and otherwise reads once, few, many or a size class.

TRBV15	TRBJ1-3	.	ATSRDPGERRNTIY
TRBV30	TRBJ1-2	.	AWRWGVGYT
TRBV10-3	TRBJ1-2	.	AIAPGQGARGYT
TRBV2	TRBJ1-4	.	ASSEWIDRHNEKLF
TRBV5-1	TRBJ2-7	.	ASSLGQGVGEQY
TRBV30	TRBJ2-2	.	AWSVTPTGELF
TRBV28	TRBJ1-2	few	ASSPPVRADGYT
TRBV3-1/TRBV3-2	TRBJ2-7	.	ASSHRTGFEQY
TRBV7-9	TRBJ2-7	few	ASSPDRAGYEQY
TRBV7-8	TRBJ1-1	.	ASSFRWQMNTEAF
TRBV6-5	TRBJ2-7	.	ASSFDRFEQY
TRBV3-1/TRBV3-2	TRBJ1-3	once	ASSQESRNTIY
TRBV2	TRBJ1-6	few	ASSAGTQSLH
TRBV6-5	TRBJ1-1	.	ASSYGRQIDEAF
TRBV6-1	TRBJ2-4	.	ASSEAGRGNIQY
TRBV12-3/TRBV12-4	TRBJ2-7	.	ASSLTGYEQY
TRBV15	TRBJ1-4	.	ATSREDRGPEKLF
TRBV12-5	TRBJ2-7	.	ASGPGQGAIYEQY
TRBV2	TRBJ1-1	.	ASRAGGSITEAF
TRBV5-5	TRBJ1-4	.	ASSWAPGSGEKLF
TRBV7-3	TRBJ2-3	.	AEAGLDTDTQY
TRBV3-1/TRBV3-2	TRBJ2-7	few	ASSQVFAPEYEQY
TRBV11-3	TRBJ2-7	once	ASSLEADAYEQY
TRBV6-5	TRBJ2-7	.	ASTRSGETIYEQY
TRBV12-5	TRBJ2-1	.	ASGLGRFGQGHNEQF
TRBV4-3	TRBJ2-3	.	ASSQDGTGGSTDTQY